A single T cell receptor beta chain is shown here with its context. How the authors handled the data: From reference gene primer amplification, estimates of nucleated cell counts were derived. The data were produced by immunoSEQ multiplex PCR, yet TCRdb's version contains in-frame clones alone and is incomplete. The V and J calls and clone size were taken over from that table, and D and trimming were inferred from the DNA. The sample shows some 110,000 clones, 65% to 80% of them seen only once. Germline lookup yields CDR1 LGHNA and CDR2 YNFKEQ. The CDR3 loop spans 15 amino acids. V was clipped by 0 bases and J by 2 bases, with 11 bases between them. The data were obtained in a study of blood T cell repertoires in COVID-19. Study-wide context: The United States, Italy and Spain supplied acute and convalescent COVID-19 samples. T cells, B-cell-depleted T cells, or PBMCs provided the cDNA or gDNA that served as material.

Sequencing input: peripheral blood. The rearrangement joins TRBV4-2 to TRBJ2-7; D is undetermined. This clonotype was sampled from a man aged 65-85 years with acute or convalescent COVID-19. In DNA form, the CDR3 reads TGTGCCAGCAGCCAAGATATAACGGGTACCTACGAGCAGTACTTC. Protein product: CASSQDITGTYEQYF.